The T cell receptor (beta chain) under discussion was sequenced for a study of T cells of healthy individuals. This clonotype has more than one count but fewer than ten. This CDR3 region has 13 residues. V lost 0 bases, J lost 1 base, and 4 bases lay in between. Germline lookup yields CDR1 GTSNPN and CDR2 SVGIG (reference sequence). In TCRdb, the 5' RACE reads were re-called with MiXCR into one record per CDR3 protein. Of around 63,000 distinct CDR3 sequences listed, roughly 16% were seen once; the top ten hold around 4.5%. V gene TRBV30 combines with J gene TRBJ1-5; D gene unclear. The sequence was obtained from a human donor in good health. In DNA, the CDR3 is TGTGCCTGGAGTGTAAAGAGCAATCAGCCCCAGCATTTT. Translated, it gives CAWSVKSNQPQHF.